This T cell receptor (beta chain) was recorded in a study of identical twins. Study results and limitations: Part of the zero-insertion signal could reflect confounding by invariant MAIT and iNKT cells. A lower insertion count was a feature of abundant cord blood beta clonotypes, with no such feature in memory repertoires.

Germline V lookup: CDR1 DFQATT, CDR2 SNEGSKA (reference sequence). Trimming took 6 bases from V and 0 from J; bases not matched to a gene: 9. The CDR3 is made up of 17 amino acids. Comments on this clonotype: Its target is not known.

Unique molecular identifiers were in the cDNA, with template-switch universal primer binding. MiXCR, run by TCRdb on the 5' RACE reads, gives a single entry per CDR3 protein. The sample shows 400,000 to 550,000 distinct CDR3 sequences, roughly an eighth of them seen only once. In every case, the donor was a healthy Caucasian. The same data also contributed to another study, on yellow fever vaccine responses in identical twins.

The rearrangement uses TRBV20-1 and TRBJ2-3; 13 positions match TRBD2. The TCR was taken from a woman in her late teens or twenties in good health. The specimen sequenced was CD4+ T cells sorted from blood. The DNA for the CDR3 is TGCAGTGCCGTTAGACTAGCGGGGGGCGTTAGCACAGATACGCAGTATTTT. It codes for CSAVRLAGGVSTDTQYF.